These 22 T cell receptor beta chains were sequenced from one sample in a study of blood T cell repertoires in COVID-19. Generated by immunoSEQ multiplex PCR, the TCRdb table keeps only in-frame clones and is missing some. The repertoire holds a few hundred thousand clones, with 85% to 90% as singletons. Input material: peripheral blood. The source of these receptors is a woman aged 55-69 years with COVID-19, enrolled during active disease.

The gene calls are TRBV3-1 (or the pseudogene TRBV3-2) and TRBJ2-7, with D maybe TRBD1 (6 bases). Between the trimmed V and J ends, which lost 4 bases and 1 base, there was a span of 17 bases. The CDR3 is made up of 16 amino acids. Looked up from germline, CDR1 is LGHDT and CDR2 is YNNKEL (reference sequence). CDR3 protein: CASSPSRNRVSYEQYF. The CDR3 DNA reads TGTGCCAGCAGCCCATCCCGTAACAGGGTATCCTACGAGCAGTACTTC.

The chain recombines TRBV5-1 with TRBJ1-6; possibly TRBD1 for D (6 bases). V shed 2 bases and J shed 11 bases, with 14 bases lying between them. The CDR3 is made up of 14 amino acids. CDR1 and CDR2 (germline): SGHRS, YFSETQ. The CDR3 DNA reads TGCGCCAGCAGCTTAACAGGGTTAGGGGCACCCCTCCACTTT. It codes for CASSLTGLGAPLHF.

The V gene is TRBV30, the J gene TRBJ2-3; 9 bases align to TRBD1. Losses at the gene ends were 3 bases for V and 9 bases for J; bases not matched to a gene: 13. The CDR3 is 15 residues long. Germline V gene data show CDR1 as GTSNPN and CDR2 as SVGIG (reference sequence). CDR3 in amino acids: CAWRLGQGRSVTQYF. CDR3 sequence (DNA): TGTGCCTGGAGGCTGGGACAGGGTCGGTCGGTCACGCAGTATTTT.

V is TRBV5-8 and J is TRBJ1-5; D is uncertain. CDR3 length: 14 amino acids. The germline CDR1 and CDR2 sequences are SGHTS and YDEGEE. V lost 0 bases and J 6 bases, leaving 10 bases between the germline ends. This CDR3 reads CASSLGPNLQPQHF. The CDR3 bases are TGTGCCAGCAGCTTGGGCCCTAATCTTCAGCCCCAGCATTTT.

The V and J genes are TRBV6-6 and TRBJ2-7; possible D gene TRBD1, 6 bases. CDR1 is MNHNY and CDR2 is SVGAGI in the germline V gene (reference sequence). The V and J ends lost 8 bases and 5 bases respectively, with 19 bases between them. This CDR3 comprises 14 residues. Here the CDR3 reads CASARTQGFNEQYF. The CDR3 coding sequence is TGTGCCAGCGCGAGGACACAGGGCTTCAACGAGCAGTACTTC.

This CDR3 reads CAITASGGMNTGELFF. The CDR3 DNA follows: TGTGCCATCACTGCTAGCGGGGGGATGAACACCGGGGAGCTGTTTTTT. V and J are TRBV10-3 and TRBJ2-2, with 11 positions matching TRBD2. The CDR3 contains 16 residues. The V gene's germline CDR1 is ENHRY and CDR2 SYGVKD. Losses at the gene ends were 7 bases for V and 1 base for J; bases not matched to a gene: 5.

The V call is TRBV18, the J call TRBJ1-5, with D possibly matching TRBD1 (5 bases). Germline loops: CDR1 KGHSH, CDR2 LQKENI. Trimming shortened V by 3 bases and J by 1 base, and 16 bases separated the two germline ends. This CDR3 is built from 17 residues. The CDR3 loop is CASSPNTNRRSNQPQHF. For the CDR3, the DNA is TGTGCCAGCTCACCTAATACTAACAGGAGAAGCAATCAGCCCCAGCATTTT.

This clone has more than one count but fewer than ten. The chain carries TRBV23-1 and TRBJ1-6; D is unclear. TRBV23-1 is given ORF status, its function remaining uncertain. The CDR3 is 11 residues long. The germline V and J ends were trimmed by 10 bases and 10 bases, with 11 bases remaining between them. Here the CDR3 reads CATTGESPLHF. The DNA for the CDR3 is TGCGCCACCACTGGGGAGTCACCCCTCCACTTT.

This clone turned up a few times. This chain connects TRBV7-9 to TRBJ1-3; no reliable D call. Germline lookup yields CDR1 SEHNR and CDR2 FQNEAQ (reference sequence). CDR3 size: 13 residues. Trimming removed 1 base at V and 2 bases at J, with 3 bases between. CDR3 nucleotide sequence: TGTGCCAGCAGCTTAGACACTGGAAACACCATATATTTT. As protein: CASSLDTGNTIYF.

The chain uses TRBV3-1 (or the pseudogene TRBV3-2) and TRBJ1-1; no clear D. CDR1 is LGHDT, CDR2 YNNKEL, per germline (reference sequence). The CDR3 is made up of 15 amino acids. The V end was cut by 4 bases, the J end by 0 bases, with 12 bases between. This CDR3 is CASSPGGLLNTEAFF. DNA for the CDR3: TGTGCCAGCAGCCCTGGAGGGCTCCTGAACACTGAAGCTTTCTTT.

The rearrangement joins TRBV4-1 to TRBJ2-5; 9 bases line up with TRBD1. The length of the CDR3 is 14 residues. Per the germline V gene, CDR1 is MGHRA and CDR2 is YSYEKL. V was clipped by 7 bases and J by 5 bases; unmatched bases: 8. The CDR3 spells CASTLGQGKETQYF. CDR3 in DNA: TGCGCCAGCACATTAGGACAGGGGAAGGAGACCCAGTACTTC.

The genes are TRBV10-3 and TRBJ1-2; D remains unclear. CDR3 length: 15 amino acids. The germline V and J ends were trimmed by 2 bases and 4 bases, with 14 bases remaining between them. Germline loops: CDR1 ENHRY, CDR2 SYGVKD. The chain's CDR3 is CAISETQRQLYGYTF. The CDR3 DNA follows: TGTGCCATCAGTGAGACCCAGCGTCAACTCTATGGCTACACCTTC.

The chain is built from TRBV3-1 (or the pseudogene TRBV3-2) and TRBJ2-3, with D hard to call. Germline assignment: CDR1 LGHDT and CDR2 YNNKEL (reference sequence). Deletions cut 0 bases from V and 1 base from J, with 8 bases between. The CDR3 consists of 15 residues. Here the CDR3 DNA reads TGTGCCAGCAGCCAAGATCAGACACGCACAGATACGCAGTATTTT. Protein: CASSQDQTRTDTQYF.

This chain uses TRBV18 with TRBJ1-2; 8 bases are a match to TRBD1. CDR3 length equals 13 residues. Germline trimming cut 6 bases from V and 10 bases from J; bases unmatched to any gene: 10. From germline, CDR1 is KGHSH and CDR2 LQKENI. The CDR3 nucleotides are TGTGCCAGCTCCCCCGACAGGGGCAATGACTACACCTTC. Its translation is CASSPDRGNDYTF.

The J gene is TRBJ1-2, the V gene TRBV27; 12 bases are a match to TRBD1. V shed 4 bases and J 2 bases; nucleotides not matched to a gene: 8. The V gene's germline CDR1 is MNHEY and CDR2 SMNVEV (reference sequence). The CDR3 sequence is 17 residues long. In DNA, the CDR3 is TGTGCCAGCAGTTCGGGGACAGGGGGCGCTCCCAACTATGGCTACACCTTC. This translates into CASSSGTGGAPNYGYTF.

This chain connects TRBV3-1 (or the pseudogene TRBV3-2) to TRBJ1-2; perhaps TRBD1 as D (5 bases). Germline CDR1 reads LGHDT; CDR2 reads YNNKEL (reference sequence). The CDR3 spans 13 residues. Trimming cost V 4 bases and J 4 bases, with 10 bases left between them. CDR3 DNA sequence: TGTGCCAGCAGCCGCCAGGGTAGCTATGGCTACACCTTC. As protein: CASSRQGSYGYTF.

The chain employs TRBV28 and TRBJ1-1; D is undetermined. V shed 6 bases and J shed 5 bases, with 10 bases lying between them. Germline V gives CDR1 MDHEN, CDR2 SYDVKM. The CDR3 is 12 residues long. In DNA, the CDR3 is TGTGCCAGCAGAGGAGGTGGGACTGAAGCTTTCTTT. Its translation is CASRGGGTEAFF.

The chain links TRBV7-2 to TRBJ1-1; D gene unclear. The CDR3 extends over 13 amino acids. Per the germline V gene, CDR1 is SGHTA and CDR2 is FQGNSA. Trimming took off 6 bases at V and 1 base at J, with 9 bases between the two ends. The DNA of the CDR3 is TGTGCCAGCAGATTGAAACAGAACACTGAAGCTTTCTTT. Amino acid sequence: CASRLKQNTEAFF.

This chain uses TRBV27 with TRBJ1-1; a possible D gene is TRBD1 (5 bases). Germline values: CDR1 MNHEY, CDR2 SMNVEV (reference sequence). Trimming took 5 bases from V and 6 from J, leaving 19 bases between them. The CDR3 consists of 15 residues. The CDR3 sequence is CASSPTNRQFPEAFF. The DNA for the CDR3 is TGTGCCAGCAGTCCCACCAATCGACAGTTCCCTGAAGCTTTCTTT.

The rearrangement links TRBV19 to TRBJ1-2; D perhaps matches TRBD1 (6 bases). This CDR3 is 14 amino acids long. V lost 5 bases and J lost 0, with 10 bases in between. Per the germline V gene, CDR1 is LNHDA and CDR2 is SQIVND (reference sequence). CDR3: CASSPGVTNYGYTF. The CDR3 coding sequence is TGTGCCAGTAGTCCAGGGGTTACTAACTATGGCTACACCTTC.

The V call is TRBV11-2, the J call TRBJ2-1; 11 nucleotides agree with TRBD2. Germline V gene data show CDR1 as SGHAT and CDR2 as FQNNGV. The CDR3 is 13 residues long. With V trimmed by 9 bases and J by 4 bases, 2 bases remained unmatched. Here the CDR3 DNA reads TGTGCCAGTAGGACTAGCGGGTACAATGAGCAGTTCTTC. It translates to CASRTSGYNEQFF.

The V and J genes are TRBV7-9 and TRBJ1-5; D unresolved. V was clipped by 5 bases and J by 0 bases, with 8 bases between them. CDR1 SEHNR and CDR2 FQNEAQ come from the germline V gene (reference sequence). The CDR3 has 14 amino acids. Here the CDR3 reads CASSPRGSNQPQHF. In nucleotides, the CDR3 is TGTGCCAGCAGCCCTCGCGGTAGCAATCAGCCCCAGCATTTT.